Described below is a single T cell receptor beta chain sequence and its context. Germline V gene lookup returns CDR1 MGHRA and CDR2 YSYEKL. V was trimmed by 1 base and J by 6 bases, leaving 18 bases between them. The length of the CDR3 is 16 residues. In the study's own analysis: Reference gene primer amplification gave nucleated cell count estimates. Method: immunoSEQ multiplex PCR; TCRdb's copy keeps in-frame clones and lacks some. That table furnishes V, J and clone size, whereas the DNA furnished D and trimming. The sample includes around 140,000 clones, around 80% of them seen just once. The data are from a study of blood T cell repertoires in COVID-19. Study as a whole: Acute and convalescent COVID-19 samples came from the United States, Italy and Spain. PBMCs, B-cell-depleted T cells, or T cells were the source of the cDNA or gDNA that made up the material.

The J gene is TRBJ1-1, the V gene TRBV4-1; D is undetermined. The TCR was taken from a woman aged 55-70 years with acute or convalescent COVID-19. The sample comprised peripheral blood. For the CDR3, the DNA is TGCGCCAGCAGCCAAGTCACGGGGAGATTAAACTCTGAAGCTTTCTTT. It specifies CASSQVTGRLNSEAFF.